The 19 T cell receptor beta chains presented below share a single source sample, sequenced in a study of glioma-infiltrating T cells after dendritic cell vaccination. This sample's time point: after dendritic cell vaccination, including at tumor progression/relapse. The table came from immunoSEQ multiplex PCR; TCRdb's copy has only in-frame clones and leaves some out. The sample comprises approximately 90,000 clones, 80% to 90% of which are singletons, and approximately 2.1% rests with the top ten. Specimen: blood, collected after dendritic cell vaccination. Every receptor here comes from a human donor with glioblastoma.

The chain carries TRBV21-1 and TRBJ2-7; TRBD1, the table's D call, was not compared with the DNA. TRBV21-1 corresponds to a pseudogene. The CDR3 extends over 15 amino acids. The CDR3 DNA reads TGTGCCAGCAGCTCGGCAGGGGGCTACACCTACGAGCAGTACTTC. This translates into CASSSAGGYTYEQYF.

This chain connects TRBV2 to TRBJ2-7; unclear D gene. V was trimmed by 6 bases and J by 4 bases, leaving 7 bases between them. CDR1 is SNHLY, CDR2 FYNNEI, per germline. This CDR3 has 11 amino acids. The CDR3 region has the DNA TGTGCCAGCAGAGAGAGTTACGAGCAGTACTTC. This gives the protein CASRESYEQYF.

The V and J genes are TRBV5-1 and TRBJ2-7; 10 bases fit TRBD1. Trimming cost V 2 bases and J 12 bases; bases outside gene matches: 8. The CDR3 has 13 amino acids. The germline V gene encodes CDR1 SGHRS and CDR2 YFSETQ. The CDR3 bases are TGCGCCAGCAGCTTCGGACAGGGGGACGCTTTGTACTTC. This translates into CASSFGQGDALYF.

V is TRBV5-1 and J is TRBJ2-5; 7 nucleotides match TRBD2. This CDR3 region has 15 residues. Trimming took 0 bases from V and 5 from J; bases not matched to a gene: 7. CDR1 SGHRS and CDR2 YFSETQ come from the germline V gene. The CDR3: CASSLVAGDRETQYF. CDR3 bases: TGCGCCAGCAGCTTGGTTGCGGGGGACCGGGAGACCCAGTACTTC. Full variable domain (outside the CDR3, taken from reference TRBV5-1 and TRBJ2-5): KAGVTQTPRYLIKTRGQQVTLSCSPISGHRSVSWYQQTPGQGLQFLFEYFSETQRNKGNFPGRFSGRQFSNSRSEMNVSTLELGDSALYLCASSLVAGDRETQYFGPGTRLLVL.

The chain uses TRBV5-1 and TRBJ2-1, with 7 bases fitting TRBD1. With V trimmed by 0 bases and J by 5 bases, 5 bases remained unmatched. The CDR3 loop spans 15 amino acids. Germline V gene data show CDR1 as SGHRS and CDR2 as YFSETQ. CDR3 residues: CASSLAPGGNNEQFF. In DNA form, the CDR3 reads TGCGCCAGCAGCTTGGCTCCAGGGGGTAACAATGAGCAGTTCTTC.

The genes are TRBV30 and TRBJ1-4; tentative D call: TRBD1 (5 bases). Germline V CDR1 and CDR2: GTSNPN, SVGIG (reference sequence). CDR3 length: 15 amino acids. V lost 2 bases and J lost 7, with 17 bases in between. CDR3 coding DNA: TGTGCCTGGAGTACACTTAAGACAGTTGGTGAAAAACTGTTTTTT. It yields the protein CAWSTLKTVGEKLFF.

The chain combines TRBV11-2 with TRBJ2-1, with TRBD1 matching over 9 bases. With V trimmed by 5 bases and J by 8 bases, 10 bases remained unmatched. This CDR3 is 15 amino acids long. Germline CDR1 is SGHAT and CDR2 is FQNNGV. CDR3 region: CASSLWTGAIYEQFF. The CDR3 nucleotides are TGTGCCAGCAGCCTCTGGACAGGGGCCATATATGAGCAGTTCTTC.

Comments on this clone: Relative to the germline gene, one junction end is altered; a read error may explain this. The chain has TRBV6-1 and TRBJ2-7; D might be TRBD1 (6 bases). Germline assignment: CDR1 MNHNS and CDR2 SASEGT. The CDR3 sequence is 12 residues long. Here the CDR3 reads CASSDGATGTSF. The CDR3 bases are TGTGCCAGCAGTGATGGGGCGACAGGAACGTCCTTC.

This clone turned up a few times. The V and J genes are TRBV6-1 and TRBJ2-1; 11 positions agree with TRBD2. V lost 3 bases and J lost 9; bases outside the gene matches: 4. The CDR3 is made up of 14 amino acids. Germline V gene sequence: CDR1 MNHNS, CDR2 SASEGT. In nucleotides, the CDR3 is TGTGCCAGCAGTGATCTAGCGGGGGGTGGTGAGCAGTTCTTC. As protein: CASSDLAGGGEQFF.

The chain recombines TRBV6-1 with TRBJ2-3; 11 bases align to TRBD2. Trimming cost V 7 bases and J 6 bases; bases outside gene matches: 6. The germline CDR1 and CDR2 sequences are MNHNS and SASEGT. The CDR3 length is 14 residues. CDR3 DNA sequence: TGTGCCAGCATTAGCGGGGGGGCCGGGGATACGCAGTATTTT. Its translation is CASISGGAGDTQYF.

The chain carries TRBV4-2 and TRBJ2-5; a weak D match, TRBD1 (6 bases). Trimming cost V 4 bases and J 2 bases, with 14 bases left between them. The CDR3 has 15 amino acids. Germline loops: CDR1 LGHNA, CDR2 YNFKEQ. CDR3 in amino acids: CASSRTGQGQETQYF. Written as DNA, the CDR3 is TGTGCCAGCAGCCGCACAGGGCAGGGGCAAGAGACCCAGTACTTC.

The gene calls are TRBV5-3 and TRBJ1-4, with D possibly being TRBD1 (5 bases). TRBV5-3 is an open reading frame, and its role is uncertain. The V end was cut by 1 base, the J end by 2 bases, with 24 bases between. This CDR3 has 20 amino acids. The CDR3 bases are TGTGCCAGAAGCTTGAGGTTCCGGGGAGGGGCAGCTGGGACTAATGAAAAACTGTTTTTT. It specifies CARSLRFRGGAAGTNEKLFF.

This sequence joins TRBV6-1 and TRBJ2-3; 9 bases align to TRBD2. This CDR3 is built from 16 residues. V was pared by 0 bases and J by 3 bases, with 4 bases of the junction left unmatched. CDR1 MNHNS and CDR2 SASEGT come from the germline V gene. The CDR3 loop reads CASSEALAGSTDTQYF. In nucleotides, the CDR3 is TGTGCCAGCAGTGAAGCGCTAGCGGGGTCTACAGATACGCAGTATTTT.

The chain combines TRBV25-1 with TRBJ2-1; 9 bases map to TRBD2. V lost 1 base and J lost 6; bases outside the gene matches: 7. This CDR3 is 16 amino acids long. Germline CDR1 MGHDK, CDR2 SYGVNS. CDR3: CASSESGTSTRNEQFF. CDR3 nucleotides: TGTGCCAGCAGTGAATCCGGGACTAGCACGCGCAATGAGCAGTTCTTC.

The chain uses TRBV2 and TRBJ2-7; D unresolved. The CDR3 length is 12 residues. V lost 2 bases to trimming and J lost 2 bases, with 4 bases between them. The germline gives CDR1 SNHLY, CDR2 FYNNEI. The CDR3 loop is CASSEIAYEQYV. CDR3 DNA: TGTGCCAGCAGTGAAATAGCCTACGAGCAGTACGTC.

The chain links TRBV18 to TRBJ2-7, with D unresolved. The CDR3 totals 12 residues. Trimming removed 5 bases at V and 3 bases at J, with 8 bases between. Germline lookup yields CDR1 KGHSH and CDR2 LQKENI. CDR3 protein: CASSSPNYEQYV. CDR3 DNA: TGTGCCAGCTCATCGCCTAACTACGAGCAGTACGTC.

The V call is TRBV4-2, the J call TRBJ1-2; 7 nucleotides match TRBD1. This CDR3 is 17 amino acids long. V lost 0 bases, J lost 3 bases, and 10 bases stayed unmatched. Germline V gene sequence: CDR1 LGHNA, CDR2 YNFKEQ. CDR3 sequence (DNA): TGTGCCAGCAGCCAAGAAAACGTCGACAGGGCAGACTATGGCTACACCTTC. Translated: CASSQENVDRADYGYTF.

In its sample, this clone was seen once. The chain employs TRBV5-4 and TRBJ1-1; D is perhaps TRBD1 (5 bases). This CDR3 comprises 13 residues. The germline V gene encodes CDR1 SGHNT and CDR2 YYREEE (reference sequence). V lost 5 bases and J 0 bases, leaving 8 bases between the germline ends. The CDR3 spells CASRSGLNTEAFF. The CDR3, as DNA: TGTGCCAGCAGATCAGGGTTGAACACTGAAGCTTTCTTT.

As DNA, the CDR3 is TGCGCCAGCAGTGTACCGGGACTAGGATCAAATGAGCAGTTCTTC. Encoded protein: CASSVPGLGSNEQFF. The chain uses TRBV10-2 and TRBJ2-1; TRBD2 aligns across 8 bases. The V segment lost 4 bases and the J segment 7 bases; nucleotides outside the gene matches: 9. The CDR3 length is 15 residues. The germline V gene encodes CDR1 WSHSY and CDR2 SAAADI.